This TCR beta chain was found in a study of blood T cell repertoires in COVID-19. As concerns this clone: The same CDR3 also results from other DNA sequences found in this sample.

Between the trimmed V and J ends, which lost 2 bases and 5 bases, there was a span of 9 bases. This CDR3 has 13 residues. Germline loops: CDR1 MDHEN, CDR2 SYDVKM. The data were produced by immunoSEQ multiplex PCR, yet TCRdb's version contains in-frame clones alone and is incomplete. Of about 310,000 clones in the sample, around nine tenths were seen once. Sequenced input: PBMCs or T cells enriched from blood (not recorded which). The receptor comes from a woman aged 40-49 years who had recovered from COVID-19. The chain joins TRBV28 to TRBJ1-2; perhaps TRBD1 as D (5 bases). CDR3 amino acids: CASSLTGGYGYTF. Here the CDR3 DNA reads TGTGCCAGCAGTTTAACGGGGGGTTATGGCTACACCTTC.